This TCR beta chain originates from a study of OX40 agonist ivuxolimab in advanced cancers. For the study at large: Having had anti-PD-1, anti-PD-L1 or anti-CTLA-4 therapy before was allowed, and under 50% had some. Partial responses were recorded for three patients, including one with hepatocellular carcinoma and two with cutaneous melanoma.

Germline CDR1 SGHNT, CDR2 YENEEA. Trimming left V 5 bases short and J 4 bases short, with 15 bases between. CDR3 length equals 15 residues. TCRdb keeps only in-frame clones here, not all; method: immunoSEQ multiplex PCR. The sample holds about 55,000 clones, around four fifths seen once. The TCR was taken from an adult with an advanced solid tumor such as melanoma, head and neck, liver or kidney cancer. The sample was CD4+ or CD8+ T cells sorted from blood, taken in a trial of the OX40 agonist ivuxolimab. This chain uses TRBV11-3 with TRBJ1-3, with a tentative D call TRBD1 (6 bases). CDR3 sequence reads: CASSLAGHPGNTIYF. CDR3 DNA: TGTGCCAGCAGCCTTGCGGGACACCCAGGAAACACCATATATTTT. The complete variable domain, with remaining parts taken from reference TRBV11-3 and TRBJ1-3, reads EAGVVQSPRYKIIEKKQPVAFWCNPISGHNTLYWYLQNLGQGPELLIRYENEEAVDDSQLPKDRFSAERLKGVDSTLKIQPAELGDSAVYLCASSLAGHPGNTIYFGEGSWLTVV.